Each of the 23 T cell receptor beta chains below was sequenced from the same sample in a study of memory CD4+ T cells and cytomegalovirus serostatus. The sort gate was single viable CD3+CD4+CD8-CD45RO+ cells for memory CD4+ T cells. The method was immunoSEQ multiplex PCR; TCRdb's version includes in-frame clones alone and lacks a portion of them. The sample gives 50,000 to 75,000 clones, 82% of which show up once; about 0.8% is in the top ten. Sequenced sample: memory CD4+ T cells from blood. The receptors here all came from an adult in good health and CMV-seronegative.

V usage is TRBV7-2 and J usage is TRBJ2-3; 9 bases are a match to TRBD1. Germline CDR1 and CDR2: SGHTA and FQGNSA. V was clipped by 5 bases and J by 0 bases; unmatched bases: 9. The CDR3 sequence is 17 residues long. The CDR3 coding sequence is TGTGCCAGCAGCACAAGGGGACAGGGAAAAAGCACAGATACGCAGTATTTT. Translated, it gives CASSTRGQGKSTDTQYF.

Written as DNA, the CDR3 is TGTGCCAGCTCACCGGGGGATAAGAGAGATACGCAGTATTTT. Translation gives CASSPGDKRDTQYF. The chain is built from TRBV18 and TRBJ2-3; D tentatively fits TRBD1 or TRBD2 (5 bases each). Germline CDR1 reads KGHSH; CDR2 reads LQKENI. V lost 3 bases to trimming and J lost 5 bases, with 12 bases between them. The CDR3 length is 14 residues.

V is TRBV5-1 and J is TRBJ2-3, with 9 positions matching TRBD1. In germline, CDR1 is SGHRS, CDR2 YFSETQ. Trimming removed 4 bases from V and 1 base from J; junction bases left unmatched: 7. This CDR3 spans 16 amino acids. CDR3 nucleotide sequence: TGCGCCAGCAGCGCCGGACAGGGGAGAGGCACAGATACGCAGTATTTT. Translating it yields CASSAGQGRGTDTQYF.

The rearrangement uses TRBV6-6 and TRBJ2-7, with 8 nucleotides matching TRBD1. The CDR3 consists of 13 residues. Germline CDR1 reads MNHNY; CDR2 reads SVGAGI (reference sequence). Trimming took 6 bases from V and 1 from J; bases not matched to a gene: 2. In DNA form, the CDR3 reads TGTGCCAGCAGCAGGGACAGGTCCTACGAGCAGTACTTC. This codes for CASSRDRSYEQYF.

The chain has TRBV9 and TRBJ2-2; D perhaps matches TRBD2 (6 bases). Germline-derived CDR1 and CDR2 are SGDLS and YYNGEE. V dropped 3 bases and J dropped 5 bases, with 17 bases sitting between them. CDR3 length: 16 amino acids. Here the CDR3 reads CASSALTGVRTGELFF. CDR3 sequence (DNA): TGTGCCAGCAGCGCGCTAACGGGAGTGAGGACCGGGGAGCTGTTTTTT. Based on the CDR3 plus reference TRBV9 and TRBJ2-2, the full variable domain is DSGVTQTPKHLITATGQRVTLRCSPRSGDLSVYWYQQSLDQGLQFLIQYYNGEERAKGNILERFSAQQFPDLHSELNLSSLELGDSALYFCASSALTGVRTGELFFGEGSRLTVL.

CDR3 bases: TGTGCCAGCAGCTTAGCGGGGGAACGTAAAGAGACCCAGTACTTC. Residues: CASSLAGERKETQYF. The chain carries TRBV7-3 and TRBJ2-5; 7 bases are a match to TRBD2. The trim removed 2 bases at V and 3 bases at J, leaving 6 bases unmatched. The length of the CDR3 is 15 residues. The V gene's germline CDR1 is SGHTA and CDR2 FQGTGA.

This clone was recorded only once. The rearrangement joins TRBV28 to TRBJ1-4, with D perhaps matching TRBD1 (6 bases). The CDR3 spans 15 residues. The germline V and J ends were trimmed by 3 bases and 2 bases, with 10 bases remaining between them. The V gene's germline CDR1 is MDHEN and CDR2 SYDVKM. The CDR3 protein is CASSFARGTNEKLFF. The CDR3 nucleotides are TGTGCCAGCAGTTTTGCCAGGGGTACTAATGAAAAACTGTTTTTT.

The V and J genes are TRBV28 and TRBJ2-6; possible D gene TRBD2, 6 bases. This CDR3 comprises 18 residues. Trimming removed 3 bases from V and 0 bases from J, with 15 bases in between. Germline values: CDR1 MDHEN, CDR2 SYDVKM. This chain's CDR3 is CASSLGTSLSSGANVLTF. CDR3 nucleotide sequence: TGTGCCAGCAGTTTGGGTACTAGCCTCAGCTCTGGGGCCAACGTCCTGACTTTC.

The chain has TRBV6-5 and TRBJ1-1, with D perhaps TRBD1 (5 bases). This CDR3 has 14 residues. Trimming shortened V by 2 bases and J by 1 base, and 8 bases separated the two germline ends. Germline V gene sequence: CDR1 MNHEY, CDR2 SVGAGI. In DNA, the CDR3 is TGTGCCAGCAGTTACAGGGGTCGGAACACTGAAGCTTTCTTT. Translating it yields CASSYRGRNTEAFF.

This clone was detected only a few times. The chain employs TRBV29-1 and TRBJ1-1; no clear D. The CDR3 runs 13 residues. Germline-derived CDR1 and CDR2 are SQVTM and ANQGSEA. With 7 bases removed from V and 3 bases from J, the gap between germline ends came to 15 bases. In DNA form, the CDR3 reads TGCAGCGGATCACAGAAAAGGGACACTGAAGCTTTCTTT. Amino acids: CSGSQKRDTEAFF. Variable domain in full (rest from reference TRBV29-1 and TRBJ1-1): SAVISQKPSRDICQRGTSLTIQCQVDSQVTMMFWYRQQPGQSLTLIATANQGSEATYESGFVIDKFPISRPNLTFSTLTVSNMSPEDSSIYLCSGSQKRDTEAFFGQGTRLTVV.

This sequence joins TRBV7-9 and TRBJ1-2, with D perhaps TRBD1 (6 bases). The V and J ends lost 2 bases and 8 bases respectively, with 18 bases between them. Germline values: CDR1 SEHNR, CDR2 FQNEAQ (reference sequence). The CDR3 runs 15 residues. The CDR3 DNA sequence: TGTGCCAGCAGCTTACGTACGCTCAGGGGCGAGGGCTACACCTTC. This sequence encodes CASSLRTLRGEGYTF.

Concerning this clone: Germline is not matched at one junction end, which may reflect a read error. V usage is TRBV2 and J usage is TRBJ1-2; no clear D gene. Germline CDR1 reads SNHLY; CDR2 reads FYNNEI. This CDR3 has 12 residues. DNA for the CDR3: TGTGCCAGCAGTGACACTAAATATGGCTACACCTTC. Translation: CASSDTKYGYTF.

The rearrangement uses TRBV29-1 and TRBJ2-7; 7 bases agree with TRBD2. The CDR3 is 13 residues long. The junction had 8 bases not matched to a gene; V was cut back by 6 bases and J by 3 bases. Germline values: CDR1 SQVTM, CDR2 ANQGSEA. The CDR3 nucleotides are TGCAGCGTCTCCGGGACTAATAACTACGAGCAGTACTTC. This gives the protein CSVSGTNNYEQYF.

CDR3 nucleotides: TGTGCCAGTAGTATTTTACAGGGGAGCTCCTATAATTCACCCCTCCACTTT. It specifies CASSILQGSSYNSPLHF. The rearrangement uses TRBV19 and TRBJ1-6, with TRBD1 identical over 7 bases. Germline CDR1 is LNHDA and CDR2 is SQIVND (reference sequence). The CDR3 runs to 17 residues. With V trimmed by 3 bases and J by 0 bases, 5 bases remained unmatched.

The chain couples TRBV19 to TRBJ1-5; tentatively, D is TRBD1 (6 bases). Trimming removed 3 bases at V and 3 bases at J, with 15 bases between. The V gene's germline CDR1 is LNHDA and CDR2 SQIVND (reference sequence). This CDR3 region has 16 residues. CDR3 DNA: TGTGCCAGTAGTATTACAGGGTCAGTTTCCAATCAGCCCCAGCATTTT. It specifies CASSITGSVSNQPQHF. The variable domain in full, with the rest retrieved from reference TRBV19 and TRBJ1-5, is DGGITQSPKYLFRKEGQNVTLSCEQNLNHDAMYWYRQDPGQGLRLIYYSQIVNDFQKGDIAEGYSVSREKKESFPLTVTSAQKNPTAFYLCASSITGSVSNQPQHFGDGTRLSIL.

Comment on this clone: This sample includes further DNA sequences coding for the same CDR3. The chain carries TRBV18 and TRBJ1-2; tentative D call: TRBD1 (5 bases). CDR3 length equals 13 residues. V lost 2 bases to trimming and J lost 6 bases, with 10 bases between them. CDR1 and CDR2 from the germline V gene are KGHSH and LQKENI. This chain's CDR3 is CASSPGQGDGYTF. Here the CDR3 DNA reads TGTGCCAGCTCACCAGGGCAGGGTGATGGCTACACCTTC.

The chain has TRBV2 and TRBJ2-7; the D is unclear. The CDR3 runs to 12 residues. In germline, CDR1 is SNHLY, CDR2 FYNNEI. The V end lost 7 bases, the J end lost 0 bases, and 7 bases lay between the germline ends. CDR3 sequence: CASKPGSYEQYF. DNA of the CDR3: TGTGCCAGCAAGCCAGGCTCCTACGAGCAGTACTTC.

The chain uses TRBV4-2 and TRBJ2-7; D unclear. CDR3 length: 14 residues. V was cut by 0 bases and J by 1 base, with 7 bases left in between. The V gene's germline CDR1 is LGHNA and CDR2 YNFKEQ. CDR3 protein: CASSQDLRSYEQYF. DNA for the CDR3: TGTGCCAGCAGCCAAGATCTACGATCCTACGAGCAGTACTTC.

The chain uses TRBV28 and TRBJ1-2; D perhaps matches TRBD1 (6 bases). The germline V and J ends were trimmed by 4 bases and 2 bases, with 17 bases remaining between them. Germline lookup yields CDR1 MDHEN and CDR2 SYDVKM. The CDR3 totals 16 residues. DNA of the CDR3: TGTGCCAGCAGTTCCCCCTGGGGAGGGGGAAACTATGGCTACACCTTC. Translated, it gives CASSSPWGGGNYGYTF.

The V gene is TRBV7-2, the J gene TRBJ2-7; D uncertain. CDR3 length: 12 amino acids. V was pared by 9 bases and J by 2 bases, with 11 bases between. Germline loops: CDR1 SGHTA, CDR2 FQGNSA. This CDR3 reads CASKGYAYEQYF. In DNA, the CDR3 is TGTGCCAGTAAGGGATATGCCTACGAGCAGTACTTC.

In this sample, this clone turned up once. The CDR3 region has the DNA TGTGCCAGCAAGGTGGCAGGCTATAATGAAAAACTGTTTTTT. Its protein product is CASKVAGYNEKLFF. The J gene is TRBJ1-4, the V gene TRBV6-1; no firm D call. Per germline, CDR1 MNHNS and CDR2 SASEGT. This CDR3 comprises 14 residues. The V and J ends lost 7 bases and 4 bases respectively, with 13 bases between them.

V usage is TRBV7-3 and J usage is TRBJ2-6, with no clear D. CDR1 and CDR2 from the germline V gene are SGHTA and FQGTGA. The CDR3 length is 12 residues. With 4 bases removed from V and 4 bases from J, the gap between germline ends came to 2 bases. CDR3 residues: CASSSGANVLTF. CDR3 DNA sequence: TGTGCCAGCAGCTCCGGGGCCAACGTCCTGACTTTC.

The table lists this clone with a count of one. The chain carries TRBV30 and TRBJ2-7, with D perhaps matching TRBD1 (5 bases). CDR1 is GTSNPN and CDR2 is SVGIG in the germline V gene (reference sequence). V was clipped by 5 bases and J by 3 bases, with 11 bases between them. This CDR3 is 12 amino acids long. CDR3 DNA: TGTGCCTGGGGTAGGGGATTCTACGAGCAGTACTTC. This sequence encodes CAWGRGFYEQYF.